This T cell receptor (beta chain) was sequenced for a study of monozygotic twins with inflammatory bowel disease. Using the 5' RACE reads, TCRdb records one entry per CDR3 protein without DNA. The sample has around 150,000 distinct CDR3 sequences, and its top ten clones hold 2% to 3%. Germline loops: CDR1 SGHVS, CDR2 FQNEAQ. The CDR3 loop spans 16 amino acids. Isolation of total RNA was performed on whole blood, with no prior T cell sorting. This clonotype originated in a human donor with ulcerative colitis or Crohn's disease, or a healthy co-twin of an affected twin (not recorded which). The sequencing input was blood. This sequence joins TRBV7-8 and TRBJ2-5. The CDR3 sequence: CASSLLPSPYQETQYF. Based on the CDR3 plus reference TRBV7-8 and TRBJ2-5, the full variable domain is GAGVSQSPRYKVAKRGQDVALRCDPISGHVSLFWYQQALGQGPEFLTYFQNEAQLDKSGLPSDRFFAERPEGSVSTLKIQRTQQEDSAVYLCASSLLPSPYQETQYFGPGTRLLVL.